The 27 T cell receptor beta chains presented below share a single source sample, sequenced in a study of shared clonotypes between healthy human individuals. TCRdb's table, derived via immunoSEQ multiplex PCR, lists solely in-frame clones and lacks some. The sample has under 850,000 clones; around 92% are singletons. CD45RO-negative CD8 cells positively selected for CCR7 made up the naive population, which excluded terminally differentiated effector memory CD45RA+ cells. The sequencing sample was made of naive CD8+ T cells sorted from blood. These receptors all stem from a man aged 30 to 39 in good health.

This chain links TRBV19 with TRBJ2-3; D is undetermined. CDR1 and CDR2 from the germline V gene are LNHDA and SQIVND (reference sequence). Trimming cost V 3 bases and J 2 bases, with 15 bases left between them. The CDR3 extends over 16 amino acids. The CDR3 sequence is CASSIRQPDHTDTQYF. CDR3 nucleotide sequence: TGTGCCAGTAGTATTCGGCAGCCGGACCACACAGATACGCAGTATTTT.

The chain couples TRBV7-2 to TRBJ1-2; D possibly corresponds to TRBD1 (6 bases). V shed 5 bases and J shed 0 bases, with 13 bases lying between them. The CDR3 contains 15 residues. The V gene's germline CDR1 is SGHTA and CDR2 FQGNSA. The CDR3: CASSVLRGANYGYTF. The CDR3 DNA is TGTGCCAGCAGCGTCCTTAGGGGGGCTAACTATGGCTACACCTTC.

This clone was observed a few times. Other DNA variants within this sample encode the same CDR3. V and J are TRBV27 and TRBJ2-1; D ambiguous. CDR3 size: 11 residues. CDR1 and CDR2 from the germline V gene are MNHEY and SMNVEV (reference sequence). The V end was cut by 3 bases, the J end by 3 bases, with 0 bases between. DNA for the CDR3: TGTGCCAGCAGTTTCTACAATGAGCAGTTCTTC. It translates to CASSFYNEQFF.

This rearrangement joins TRBV5-1 to TRBJ2-1, with a tentative D call TRBD2 (6 bases). V was shortened by 0 bases and J by 7 bases, with 11 bases between the two germline ends. The CDR3 spans 14 residues. CDR1 SGHRS and CDR2 YFSETQ come from the germline V gene. CDR3 region: CASSLGLGINEQFF. The DNA of the CDR3 is TGCGCCAGCAGCTTGGGACTAGGAATAAATGAGCAGTTCTTC.

The J gene is TRBJ2-1, the V gene TRBV7-9; 10 nucleotides line up with TRBD2. This CDR3 contains 17 residues. V lost 5 bases and J lost 0; bases outside the gene matches: 7. Germline CDR1 SEHNR, CDR2 FQNEAQ (reference sequence). CDR3 residues: CASSPRLAGGSYNEQFF. The CDR3, as DNA: TGTGCCAGCAGCCCTAGACTAGCGGGTGGCTCCTACAATGAGCAGTTCTTC.

V usage is TRBV7-8 and J usage is TRBJ2-1; 13 nucleotides align to TRBD2. V shed 1 base, J shed 7 bases, and the junction held 1 base outside the gene matches. The CDR3 has 15 amino acids. Per germline, CDR1 SGHVS and CDR2 FQNEAQ. CDR3 residues: CASSLGTSGRNEQFF. The CDR3 nucleotides are TGTGCCAGCAGCTTAGGGACTAGCGGGAGAAATGAGCAGTTCTTC.

V and J are TRBV5-5 and TRBJ2-5; TRBD2 matches 13 bases. The ends lost 3 bases at V and 2 bases at J; junction bases unmatched: 1. The CDR3 consists of 15 residues. Germline V lookup: CDR1 SGHKS, CDR2 YYEKEE (reference sequence). The CDR3: CASSSTSGRQETQYF. The CDR3 DNA sequence: TGTGCCAGCAGCTCGACTAGCGGGAGGCAAGAGACCCAGTACTTC.

The chain links TRBV6-6 to TRBJ2-1; unclear D gene. From germline, CDR1 is MNHNY and CDR2 SVGAGI (reference sequence). V was trimmed by 7 bases and J by 8 bases, leaving 15 bases between them. The CDR3 totals 13 residues. For the CDR3, the DNA is TGTGCCAGCATGGCTACCATTTTCGATGAGCAGTTCTTC. Its protein product is CASMATIFDEQFF.

This clone appeared a few times. V is TRBV7-7 and J is TRBJ2-3; no definite D call. Trimming cost V 10 bases and J 6 bases, with 14 bases left between them. In germline, CDR1 is SSHAT, CDR2 FNYEAQ (reference sequence). The CDR3 length is 12 residues. The CDR3 sequence is CATGLIGDTQYF. The CDR3 DNA reads TGTGCCACGGGTCTCATCGGGGATACGCAGTATTTT.

This clone was seen just once. The rearrangement links TRBV6-1 to TRBJ2-7; weak D call: TRBD1 (6 bases). This CDR3 is 16 amino acids long. The germline V gene encodes CDR1 MNHNS and CDR2 SASEGT. The V end lost 2 bases, the J end lost 2 bases, and 16 bases lay between the germline ends. CDR3 amino acids: CASSESPRQATYEQYF. The CDR3 DNA follows: TGTGCCAGCAGTGAATCCCCGAGACAGGCGACCTACGAGCAGTACTTC.

This clone was counted once. V usage is TRBV9 and J usage is TRBJ2-7, with TRBD1 identical over 10 bases. Germline V gene lookup returns CDR1 SGDLS and CDR2 YYNGEE. The CDR3 runs 17 residues. V shed 3 bases, J shed 0 bases, and the junction held 9 bases outside the gene matches. CDR3 coding DNA: TGTGCCAGCAGCGGAGGACAGGGGGACGGTAGCTCCTACGAGCAGTACTTC. This sequence encodes CASSGGQGDGSSYEQYF.

This chain uses TRBV27 with TRBJ1-3; a weak D match, TRBD1 (5 bases). This CDR3 region has 14 residues. The ends were cut back, 2 bases at V and 4 bases at J, with 9 bases in the middle. The germline gives CDR1 MNHEY, CDR2 SMNVEV (reference sequence). CDR3 DNA sequence: TGTGCCAGCAGTTTAGGGGCTACGGGAAACACCATATATTTT. Translated, it gives CASSLGATGNTIYF.

The chain uses TRBV5-6 and TRBJ1-5; D is possibly TRBD1 (5 bases). V was shortened by 3 bases and J by 5 bases, with 15 bases between the two germline ends. The CDR3 contains 15 residues. Germline V gives CDR1 SGHDT, CDR2 YYEEEE. The CDR3 DNA reads as TGTGCCAGCAGCTCCCAGACGGACAACTATCAGCCCCAGCATTTT. As protein: CASSSQTDNYQPQHF.

Notes on this clone: The same CDR3 also results from other DNA sequences found in this sample. This chain links TRBV19 with TRBJ2-1, with D tentatively TRBD2 (6 bases). The germline V gene has CDR1 LNHDA and CDR2 SQIVND (reference sequence). This CDR3 contains 13 residues. Trimming removed 1 base at V and 6 bases at J, with 7 bases between. In nucleotides, the CDR3 is TGTGCCAGTAGTATAGGGCGGGGCAATGAGCAGTTCTTC. Protein: CASSIGRGNEQFF.

The V call is TRBV28, the J call TRBJ2-5; 10 bases match TRBD2. CDR1 MDHEN and CDR2 SYDVKM come from the germline V gene. V lost 8 bases to trimming and J lost 1 base; unmatched junction nucleotides: 4. The CDR3 sequence is 14 residues long. CDR3 coding DNA: TGTGCCAGCTCAAAGCGGGAGGGCCAAGAGACCCAGTACTTC. Its translation is CASSKREGQETQYF.

The gene calls are TRBV7-6 and TRBJ2-1, with 8 bases lining up with TRBD2. V trimming: 3 bases; J trimming: 6 bases; junction bases outside the gene matches: 10. Germline-derived CDR1 and CDR2 are SGHVS and FNYEAQ. The CDR3 has 16 amino acids. CDR3 coding DNA: TGTGCCAGCAGCTTGTCAAGCGGGAGTTCTCTCAATGAGCAGTTCTTC. This sequence encodes CASSLSSGSSLNEQFF.

CDR3 loop: CASSSRRDSLTYEQYF. The CDR3 DNA sequence: TGTGCCAGCAGTTCACGCAGGGACAGTCTGACCTACGAGCAGTACTTC. The chain is built from TRBV27 and TRBJ2-7; 7 nucleotides line up with TRBD1. CDR1 and CDR2 from the germline V gene are MNHEY and SMNVEV (reference sequence). The CDR3 covers 16 residues. The V gene end was trimmed by 4 bases and the J gene end by 2 bases; junction bases not matched to a gene: 11.

CDR3 amino acids: CASSLSSRALYGYTF. The CDR3 DNA is TGTGCCAGCAGTTTATCTAGCAGGGCGCTATATGGCTACACCTTC. This sequence joins TRBV27 and TRBJ1-2; a possible D gene is TRBD1 (5 bases). Trimming stripped 0 bases from V and 5 bases from J, with 13 bases between. Germline V gives CDR1 MNHEY, CDR2 SMNVEV (reference sequence). This CDR3 is 15 amino acids long.

The chain is built from TRBV4-1 and TRBJ2-7; possible D gene TRBD2, 6 bases. With 0 bases removed from V and 6 bases from J, the gap between germline ends came to 12 bases. The CDR3 is made up of 14 amino acids. Germline V gene sequence: CDR1 MGHRA, CDR2 YSYEKL. The CDR3 is CASSQDQGGFEQYF. For the CDR3, the DNA is TGCGCCAGCAGCCAAGATCAAGGAGGGTTCGAGCAGTACTTC.

In its sample, this clone was seen a few times. The DNA for the CDR3 is TGTGCCAGCAGCCTGGGGACTAGCGGGAGGGACTCCTACGAGCAGTACTTC. It specifies CASSLGTSGRDSYEQYF. This chain joins TRBV7-9 and TRBJ2-7, with TRBD2 matching over 16 bases. The CDR3 loop spans 17 amino acids. V shed 5 bases and J 0 bases; nucleotides not matched to a gene: 4. Germline-derived CDR1 and CDR2 are SEHNR and FQNEAQ (reference sequence).

The chain uses TRBV29-1 and TRBJ1-1; 9 bases are a match to TRBD1. CDR1 and CDR2 from the germline V gene are SQVTM and ANQGSEA. The CDR3 loop spans 17 amino acids. With 4 bases clipped from V and 5 bases from J, the junction kept 17 bases outside the gene matches. Here the CDR3 reads CSVVPIATGGRTTEAFF. The CDR3 DNA is TGCAGCGTTGTCCCCATCGCGACAGGGGGACGAACGACTGAAGCTTTCTTT. The variable domain in full, completed from reference TRBV29-1 and TRBJ1-1, reads SAVISQKPSRDICQRGTSLTIQCQVDSQVTMMFWYRQQPGQSLTLIATANQGSEATYESGFVIDKFPISRPNLTFSTLTVSNMSPEDSSIYLCSVVPIATGGRTTEAFFGQGTRLTVV.

Worth noting for this clone: This sample also contains other DNA sequences that code for the same CDR3. CDR3 in DNA: TGCGCCAGCAGCCAAGATGTGGGCTTCGGGAATCAGCCCCAGCATTTT. Encoded protein: CASSQDVGFGNQPQHF. The rearrangement uses TRBV4-1 and TRBJ1-5; D is undetermined. V shed 0 bases and J shed 4 bases, with 13 bases lying between them. Germline values: CDR1 MGHRA, CDR2 YSYEKL. This CDR3 is built from 16 residues.

This chain uses TRBV5-5 with TRBJ2-2, with 14 bases that match TRBD2. Germline V lookup: CDR1 SGHKS, CDR2 YYEKEE (reference sequence). The V and J ends lost 3 bases and 5 bases, in that order; junction bases with no gene match: 6. This CDR3 spans 17 amino acids. CDR3 nucleotides: TGTGCCAGCAGCTGGGGACTAGCGGGAGAGAATACCGGGGAGCTGTTTTTT. It translates to CASSWGLAGENTGELFF.

The table lists this clone with a count of one. The chain joins TRBV11-3 to TRBJ2-7, with 8 nucleotides matching TRBD2. This CDR3 contains 15 residues. V lost 5 bases, J lost 0 bases, and 6 bases stayed unmatched. Germline assignment: CDR1 SGHNT and CDR2 YENEEA. The CDR3 sequence: CASSPAGALSYEQYF. The CDR3 bases are TGTGCCAGCAGCCCAGCGGGAGCCCTCTCCTACGAGCAGTACTTC.

V usage is TRBV6-5 and J usage is TRBJ2-6, with D unclear. The germline CDR1 and CDR2 sequences are MNHEY and SVGAGI. This CDR3 spans 15 amino acids. The V end was cut by 6 bases, the J end by 0 bases, with 9 bases between. The CDR3 sequence: CASSPSFSGANVLTF. CDR3 bases: TGTGCCAGCAGCCCATCCTTCTCTGGGGCCAACGTCCTGACTTTC.

This clone showed up just once. A far larger clone is off by one base, so a read error is likely. Here the CDR3 DNA reads TGTGCCAGCAGGAGCCACTACGAGCAGTACTTC. It specifies CASRSHYEQYF. The V call is TRBV2, the J call TRBJ2-7; D ambiguous. The CDR3 has 11 residues. V was clipped by 6 bases and J by 3 bases, with 6 bases between them. CDR1 is SNHLY, CDR2 FYNNEI, per germline.

The chain links TRBV29-1 to TRBJ2-1; D unclear. The CDR3 is 11 amino acids. With 5 bases removed from V and 5 bases from J, the gap between germline ends came to 7 bases. Germline V gene data show CDR1 as SQVTM and CDR2 as ANQGSEA. The CDR3 is CSVFLNNEQFF. The CDR3 DNA reads as TGCAGCGTTTTCCTAAACAATGAGCAGTTCTTC.